Shown below are 15 T cell receptor beta chains from a single sample sequenced in a study of blood T cell repertoires in COVID-19. Produced via immunoSEQ multiplex PCR; TCRdb's table is partial and in-frame only. The sample carries about 410,000 clones, roughly 88% recorded once. The sequenced sample consisted of PBMCs or T cells enriched from blood (not recorded which). These receptors all come from a man younger than 35 who had recovered from COVID-19.

J is TRBJ1-5 and V is TRBV6-2 or TRBV6-3; TRBD1 might be the D (5 bases). From germline, CDR1 is MNHEY and CDR2 SVGEGT. This CDR3 spans 14 amino acids. V was cut by 5 bases and J by 0 bases, with 8 bases left in between. CDR3 sequence: CASSDRTSNQPQHF. In nucleotides, the CDR3 is TGTGCCAGCAGTGACAGAACTAGCAATCAGCCCCAGCATTTT.

The chain joins TRBV28 to TRBJ1-6; 8 bases are a match to TRBD1. In germline, CDR1 is MDHEN, CDR2 SYDVKM. V lost 3 bases, J lost 6 bases, and 7 bases stayed unmatched. The CDR3 length is 16 residues. CDR3 bases: TGTGCCAGCAGTTTGGAGCAGGGGGCTGCTAATTCACCCCTCCACTTT. Translated, it gives CASSLEQGAANSPLHF.

This clone was observed a single time. This chain connects TRBV7-3 to TRBJ1-1; 8 bases line up with TRBD1. The germline gives CDR1 SGHTA, CDR2 FQGTGA. The CDR3 runs 15 residues. V lost 5 bases to trimming and J lost 1 base; unmatched junction nucleotides: 6. The chain's CDR3 is CASSLLGTGNTEAFF. The CDR3 DNA sequence: TGTGCCAGCAGCCTCCTGGGGACAGGGAACACTGAAGCTTTCTTT.

This sequence joins TRBV28 and TRBJ2-7; TRBD1 agrees at 10 bases. The germline V gene has CDR1 MDHEN and CDR2 SYDVKM. With 5 bases clipped from V and 2 bases from J, the junction kept 3 bases outside the gene matches. This CDR3 has 14 residues. The CDR3 spells CASSLGQGPYEQYF. In DNA form, the CDR3 reads TGTGCCAGCAGTCTGGGACAGGGGCCCTACGAGCAGTACTTC. The full variable domain, completed using reference TRBV28 and TRBJ2-7, is DVKVTQSSRYLVKRTGEKVFLECVQDMDHENMFWYRQDPGLGLRLIYFSYDVKMKEKGDIPEGYSVSREKKERFSLILESASTNQTSMYLCASSLGQGPYEQYFGPGTRLTVT.

The CDR3 sequence is CASRASAVTQYF. Written as DNA, the CDR3 is TGTGCCAGCAGGGCTTCCGCGGTGACCCAGTACTTC. V usage is TRBV7-2 and J usage is TRBJ2-5, with D unclear. Germline V gives CDR1 SGHTA, CDR2 FQGNSA. This CDR3 is built from 12 residues. The V end was cut by 6 bases, the J end by 7 bases, with 12 bases between. The entire variable domain, with the rest obtained from reference TRBV7-2 and TRBJ2-5, is as follows: GAGVSQSPSNKVTEKGKDVELRCDPISGHTALYWYRQSLGQGLEFLIYFQGNSAPDKSGLPSDRFSAERTGGSVSTLTIQRTQQEDSAVYLCASRASAVTQYFGPGTRLLVL.

J is TRBJ1-1 and V is TRBV7-8, with TRBD1 as a possible D gene (5 bases). There are 15 residues in the CDR3. Germline V gene sequence: CDR1 SGHVS, CDR2 FQNEAQ. Trimming left V 8 bases short and J 4 bases short, with 20 bases between. This CDR3 is CASGTRWETPTEAFF. Here the CDR3 DNA reads TGTGCCAGCGGGACTAGGTGGGAAACCCCCACTGAAGCTTTCTTT.

This sequence joins TRBV9 and TRBJ2-7, with D maybe TRBD1 (6 bases). The CDR3 consists of 14 residues. V lost 3 bases and J 6 bases, leaving 16 bases between the germline ends. Germline loops: CDR1 SGDLS, CDR2 YYNGEE. This chain's CDR3 is CASSEGQILGEQYF. CDR3 DNA sequence: TGTGCCAGCAGCGAAGGACAGATCCTAGGCGAGCAGTACTTC. The whole variable domain, remainder taken from reference TRBV9 and TRBJ2-7, is DSGVTQTPKHLITATGQRVTLRCSPRSGDLSVYWYQQSLDQGLQFLIQYYNGEERAKGNILERFSAQQFPDLHSELNLSSLELGDSALYFCASSEGQILGEQYFGPGTRLTVT.

The rearrangement joins TRBV5-1 to TRBJ1-1, with TRBD1 matching over 7 bases. The CDR3 extends over 14 amino acids. Germline assignment: CDR1 SGHRS and CDR2 YFSETQ. Losses at the gene ends were 4 bases for V and 8 bases for J; bases not matched to a gene: 11. The DNA for the CDR3 is TGCGCCAGCAGCCCAAGACAGGGACAGTTAGAAGCTTTCTTT. This encodes CASSPRQGQLEAFF.

The chain couples TRBV2 to TRBJ1-1; tentatively, D is TRBD1 (6 bases). The germline V gene has CDR1 SNHLY and CDR2 FYNNEI. This CDR3 is 15 amino acids long. Trimming shortened V by 11 bases and J by 0 bases, and 19 bases separated the two germline ends. The CDR3 loop reads CARTQGDFLNTEAFF. DNA for the CDR3: TGTGCCCGGACACAGGGAGATTTCTTGAACACTGAAGCTTTCTTT.

This chain connects TRBV6-5 to TRBJ1-2; D might be TRBD1 (6 bases). Trimming stripped 10 bases from V and 3 bases from J, with 18 bases between. From germline, CDR1 is MNHEY and CDR2 SVGAGI. The CDR3 sequence is 14 residues long. The CDR3 loop reads CATQSEDRYYGYTF. The CDR3 DNA reads as TGTGCCACCCAATCTGAGGACAGATACTATGGCTACACCTTC.

This clone has only a few counts. J is TRBJ1-1 and V is TRBV11-3; D gene unclear. The germline gives CDR1 SGHNT, CDR2 YENEEA. V lost 0 bases to trimming and J lost 11 bases, with 10 bases between them. The CDR3 loop spans 12 amino acids. As DNA, the CDR3 is TGTGCCAGCAGCTTAGATCCAGAAGTGGCTTTCTTT. Amino acids: CASSLDPEVAFF.

The J gene is TRBJ1-1, the V gene TRBV11-1; possible D gene TRBD1, 5 bases. The V end was cut by 1 base, the J end by 4 bases, with 13 bases between. This CDR3 contains 15 residues. Per germline, CDR1 SGHAT and CDR2 FQDESV (reference sequence). Here the CDR3 reads CASSLGTRVLTEAFF. CDR3 coding DNA: TGTGCCAGCAGCTTAGGGACCAGGGTACTCACTGAAGCTTTCTTT.

In nucleotides, the CDR3 is TGTGCCAGCAAAGAGGGGGTGCCCGGCTACACCTTC. Protein: CASKEGVPGYTF. J is TRBJ1-2 and V is TRBV28; D perhaps matches TRBD1 (6 bases). The CDR3 contains 12 residues. Deletions cut 7 bases from V and 8 bases from J, with 14 bases between. Germline values: CDR1 MDHEN, CDR2 SYDVKM.

The sample holds one count of this clone. The V call is TRBV14, the J call TRBJ1-1, with D uncertain. Trimming removed 1 base at V and 4 bases at J, with 7 bases between. The length of the CDR3 is 13 residues. The germline V gene has CDR1 SGHDN and CDR2 FVKESK. The CDR3 coding sequence is TGTGCCAGCAGCCAAGGTGAAGCCACTGAAGCTTTCTTT. This encodes CASSQGEATEAFF.

V usage is TRBV11-3 and J usage is TRBJ2-5; D is unclear. This CDR3 comprises 12 residues. Germline loops: CDR1 SGHNT, CDR2 YENEEA. The germline V and J ends were trimmed by 1 base and 5 bases, with 5 bases remaining between them. CDR3 bases: TGTGCCAGCAGCTTAGGGGCCGAGACCCAGTACTTC. Residues: CASSLGAETQYF. Full variable domain (remainder filled in from reference TRBV11-3 and TRBJ2-5): EAGVVQSPRYKIIEKKQPVAFWCNPISGHNTLYWYLQNLGQGPELLIRYENEEAVDDSQLPKDRFSAERLKGVDSTLKIQPAELGDSAVYLCASSLGAETQYFGPGTRLLVL.